The clone carrying this T cell receptor (beta chain) was picked up one time. The antigen remains undetermined. The sample belongs to a study of CD4 T cells in relation to SARS-CoV-2 and coronaviruses. Libraries were prepared by immunoSEQ multiplex PCR; TCRdb keeps only in-frame clonotypes and omits some of them. The table records about 15,000 clones, around 78% of them present only once. Unexposed donor CD4+ T cells date from 2011-2018, before the COVID-19 pandemic. The cells were cultured for less than twelve days before CD4+ T cells were isolated. Trimming at V came to 4 bases and at J to 4 bases, leaving 3 bases not matched to a gene. The CDR3 runs to 15 residues. CDR1 and CDR2 from the germline V gene are LGHDT and YNNKEL (reference sequence).

The source of this sequence is a human donor in good health. V and J are TRBV3-1 (or the pseudogene TRBV3-2) and TRBJ2-1; 11 positions match TRBD2. The specimen sequenced was CD4+ T cells from PBMCs, cultured in vitro. The CDR3 sequence: CASSPTSGSYNEQFF. The CDR3 DNA reads TGTGCCAGCAGCCCAACTAGCGGGAGTTACAATGAGCAGTTCTTC.